This T cell receptor (beta chain) was profiled in a study of CD8 T cells in Susac syndrome. The CDR3 sequence is 13 residues long. V lost 2 bases, J lost 8 bases, and 13 bases lay in between. Germline CDR1 and CDR2: SEHNR and FQNEAQ (reference sequence). An amount of RNA that ranged from roughly 0.5 to 1 ug was reverse transcribed with random hexamers. Using its own MiXCR run on the immunoSEQ multiplex PCR reads, TCRdb lists one record per CDR3 protein. The sample lists 120,000 or so distinct CDR3 sequences, over 90% occurring once. The sequenced sample consisted of CD8+ T cells from PBMCs. This receptor was taken from a human donor with Susac syndrome. V is TRBV7-9 and J is TRBJ2-7; either TRBD1 or TRBD2 may fit D (5 bases each). The CDR3 coding sequence is TGTGCCAGCAGCTTAATTGGCCGGGACCAGCAGTACTTC. Its translation: CASSLIGRDQQYF.